The sequence of this T cell receptor beta chain was determined in a study of blood T cells in healthy people across ages. Trimming cost V 3 bases and J 10 bases, with 10 bases left between them. The CDR3 totals 13 residues. Per germline, CDR1 MNHEY and CDR2 SMNVEV (reference sequence). Sample-barcoded 5' priming and a J-beta primer mix drove a second PCR of about 6 to 11 cycles. Via MiXCR, TCRdb re-called the 5' RACE reads, giving one row per CDR3 protein. The repertoire holds hundreds of thousands of distinct CDR3 sequences, with about 26% as singletons. The same sample was also used in a study of T cells of mothers and their children. As that report states: The study recruited a few healthy Caucasian mothers and their six children as donors. Maternal samples each gave over 9 million TCR beta CDR3 reads, and child samples about 3 million each. Related mother-child pairs showed slightly higher but non-significant overlap than unrelated pairs.

Sequencing used blood. The sequence derives from a boy between 2 and 10 years old in good health. The rearrangement joins TRBV27 to TRBJ1-6; D not certain. CDR3 protein: CASSFRAESPLHF. CDR3 in DNA: TGTGCCAGCAGTTTTAGGGCGGAATCACCCCTCCACTTT.